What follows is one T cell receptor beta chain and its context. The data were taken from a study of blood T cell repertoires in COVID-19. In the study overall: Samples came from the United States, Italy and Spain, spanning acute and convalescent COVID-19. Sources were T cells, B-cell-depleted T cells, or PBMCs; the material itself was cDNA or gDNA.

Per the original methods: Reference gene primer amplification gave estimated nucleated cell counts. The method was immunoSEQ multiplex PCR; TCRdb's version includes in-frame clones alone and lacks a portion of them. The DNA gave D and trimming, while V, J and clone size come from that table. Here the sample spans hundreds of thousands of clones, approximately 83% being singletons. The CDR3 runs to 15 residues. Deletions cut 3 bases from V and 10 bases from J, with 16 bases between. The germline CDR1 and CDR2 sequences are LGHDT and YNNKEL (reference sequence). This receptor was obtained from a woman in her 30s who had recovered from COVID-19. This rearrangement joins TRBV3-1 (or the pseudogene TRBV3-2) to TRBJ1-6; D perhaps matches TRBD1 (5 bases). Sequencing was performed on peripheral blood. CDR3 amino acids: CASSQGPRGLSPLHF. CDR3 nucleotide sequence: TGTGCCAGCAGCCAGGGGCCTCGGGGACTCTCACCCCTCCACTTT.